This T cell receptor (beta chain) was captured in a study of OX40 agonist ivuxolimab in advanced cancers. Study-wide background: Patients with prior anti-PD-1, anti-PD-L1 or anti-CTLA-4 therapy were eligible; about 41% had some. The study's findings and limits: Expanded clones were, on average, more numerous in CD8+ T cells than in CD4+.

Trimming removed 0 bases at V and 9 bases at J, with 9 bases between. The germline V gene encodes CDR1 SGHVS and CDR2 FNYEAQ. The CDR3 is 13 residues long. Sequenced by immunoSEQ multiplex PCR; TCRdb stores in-frame clones only, minus some. The table lists tens of thousands of clones, roughly 89% of them singletons, with around 0.78% in the top ten. Details on this clone: Its antigen remains unknown.

This specimen was CD4+ or CD8+ T cells sorted from blood, taken in a trial of the OX40 agonist ivuxolimab. The rearrangement links TRBV7-6 to TRBJ1-5; D is ambiguous. This TCR derives from an adult with an advanced solid tumor such as melanoma, head and neck, liver or kidney cancer. This CDR3 is CASSLAVDRPQHF. In nucleotides, the CDR3 is TGTGCCAGCAGCTTAGCTGTGGATCGGCCCCAGCATTTT.